This TCR beta chain was sequenced for a study of T cells after posttransplantation cyclophosphamide (dated by TCRdb to the mid-2010s). Background for the entire study: Using TRB sequencing, the study followed how the T cell repertoire rebuilt after myeloablative bone marrow transplantation with posttransplantation cyclophosphamide given as GVHD prophylaxis. Samples from approximately 40 PTCy-treated patients and 15 to 20 related bone marrow donors of those patients were subjected to antigen receptor sequencing. Blood from all 35 or so PTCy patients who had 1-year posttransplant specimens underwent TRB sequencing. In 3 patients, TRB sequencing was also performed on up to about 3 more blood samples taken 2 to 5.2 years after transplant, and in 4 patients, pretransplant blood was also TRB-sequenced. Because TRA and TRB clonality were tightly correlated in several samples, subsequent TCR analyses were focused on TRB only. Public TRB sequences were compared against a database of over 3,600 sequences linked to responses to pathogens, tumor antigens, self-antigens and alloantigens.

This clone was found many times. Its recognized antigen is unknown. Per-base quality was not reported, and no clone a single base away is much larger than it. Genomic DNA was used for TRB sequencing, which was performed with the immunoSEQ assay at survey resolution or with the hsTCRB kit. In the source study's methods: The immunoSEQ software handled the initial read processing, while the LymphoSeq R package was used for the repertoire analyses. For each TRB dataset, clonality was calculated as 1 minus normalized Shannon entropy, and the Gini coefficient was computed as well. Phenotypes of unsorted samples were inferred by mapping TRB sequences from sorted subsets of the recipient or donor onto unsorted samples of the same recipient. Here the immuneACCESS table is served through TCRdb, limited to in-frame sequences with V and J called. Missing clones are a known gap in these copies; in checked studies unresolved V genes cover under half, and the rest lacks a known reason. That table furnishes V, J and clone size, whereas the DNA furnished D and trimming. There are under 15,000 clones in this sample, and none of them is a singleton. The ten largest clones capture 20% to 30% of the sample.

CDR1 and CDR2 were assigned from the germline V gene as SGDLS and YYNGEE. Measured from the cysteine to the phenylalanine, the CDR3 is 14 residues long. The kept DNA is CDR3 alone, 42 bases in frame from the first base. The V end gives up 0 bases and the J end 8 bases, leaving 5 bases in the junction not matched to a gene. What this sample's treatment or condition label stands for: high-dose cyclophosphamide on days +3 and +4 as single-agent GVHD prophylaxis. Patients in the PTCy group got busulfan and fludarabine conditioning, a marrow graft from a related or unrelated donor, and cyclophosphamide on days +3 and +4. The PTCy-treated patients were enrolled in a prospective multi-institutional clinical trial. Peripheral blood and bone marrow mononuclear cells were isolated by Ficoll-Hypaque density centrifugation and were cryopreserved. General findings and caveats noted by the study authors: The TRB repertoires of T cells infiltrating skin or GI tract showed only limited overlap with the TRB repertoires of T cells in blood. Donor-recipient similarity was low at 1-2 months but rose over the first year, and later blood repertoires were often dominated by donor CD8+ memory clones. Across the 35 to 55 patients, TRB clonality was highly associated with recipient CMV seropositivity and CMV reactivation, and diversity with PTCy was similar to that in the CNI/methotrexate controls.

The V and J segments used are TRBV9 and TRBJ2-3; the junction holds 8 bases that match TRBD2. This sequence originates from a female patient aged 40-50 years who received an allogeneic stem cell transplant from a related donor, was CMV-positive, and had acute GVHD only. Some T cells may derive from the graft donor when a transplant has been performed. The sequencing here drew on PBMCs, taken after allogeneic stem cell transplant with posttransplant cyclophosphamide. The DNA sequence reads TGTGCCAGCAGCGTAGAGGGACTAGTTGGTACGCAGTATTTT. This translates into CASSVEGLVGTQYF.